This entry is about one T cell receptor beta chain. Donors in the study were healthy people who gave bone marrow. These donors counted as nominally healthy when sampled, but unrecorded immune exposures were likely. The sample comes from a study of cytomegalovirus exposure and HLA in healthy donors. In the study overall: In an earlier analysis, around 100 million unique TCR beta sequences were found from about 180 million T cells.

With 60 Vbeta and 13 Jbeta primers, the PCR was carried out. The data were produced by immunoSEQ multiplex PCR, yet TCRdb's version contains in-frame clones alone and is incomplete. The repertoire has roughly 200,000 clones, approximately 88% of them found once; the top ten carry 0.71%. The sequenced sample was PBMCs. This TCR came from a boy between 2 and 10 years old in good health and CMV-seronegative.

In nucleotides, the CDR3 is TGCGCCAGCAGCCGAGGGGGGGTGGACCAGCCCCAGCATTTT. This gives the protein CASSRGGVDQPQHF. J is TRBJ1-5 and V is TRBV5-1, with a possible D match to TRBD1 (6 bases). The germline CDR1 and CDR2 sequences are SGHRS and YFSETQ. The CDR3 runs to 14 residues. V dropped 4 bases and J dropped 7 bases, with 15 bases sitting between them.